This T cell receptor beta chain is drawn from a study of blood T cell repertoires in COVID-19. Study context: T cells, B-cell-depleted T cells, or PBMCs supplied cDNA or gDNA.

The repertoire was sequenced with immunoSEQ multiplex PCR; TCRdb's copy has only in-frame clones and lacks some. This table holds approximately 130,000 clones, roughly 79% found once. V was clipped by 1 base and J by 5 bases, with 14 bases between them. CDR1 and CDR2 (germline): LNHNV, YYDKDF (reference sequence). The CDR3 runs 15 residues. What was sequenced was peripheral blood. This clonotype was obtained from a man of 80 years or more with acute or convalescent COVID-19. This rearrangement joins TRBV15 to TRBJ1-2, with D possibly matching TRBD1 (6 bases). The CDR3 region is CATSRAPGQTYGYTF. The CDR3 nucleotides are TGTGCCACCAGCAGAGCTCCGGGACAAACATATGGCTACACCTTC. Full variable domain (outside the CDR3, taken from reference TRBV15 and TRBJ1-2): DAMVIQNPRYQVTQFGKPVTLSCSQTLNHNVMYWYQQKSSQAPKLLFHYYDKDFNNEADTPDNFQSRRPNTSFCFLDIRSPGLGDTAMYLCATSRAPGQTYGYTFGSGTRLTVV.